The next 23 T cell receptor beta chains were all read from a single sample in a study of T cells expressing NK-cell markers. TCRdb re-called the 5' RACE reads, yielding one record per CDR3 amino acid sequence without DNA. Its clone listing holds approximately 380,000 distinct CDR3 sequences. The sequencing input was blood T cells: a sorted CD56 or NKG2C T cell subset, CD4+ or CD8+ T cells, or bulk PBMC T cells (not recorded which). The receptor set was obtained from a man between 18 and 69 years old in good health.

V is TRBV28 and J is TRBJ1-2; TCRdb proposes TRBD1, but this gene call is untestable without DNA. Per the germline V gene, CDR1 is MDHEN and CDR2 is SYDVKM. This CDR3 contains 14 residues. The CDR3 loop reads CASSSGQGRYGYTF.

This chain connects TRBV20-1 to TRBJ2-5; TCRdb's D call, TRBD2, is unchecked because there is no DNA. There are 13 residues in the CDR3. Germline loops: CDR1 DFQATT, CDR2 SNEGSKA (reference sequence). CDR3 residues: CSALGTSRETQYF.

CDR3 amino acids: CASSMQAPEGNSPLHF. The chain is built from TRBV19 and TRBJ1-6. Germline loops: CDR1 LNHDA, CDR2 SQIVND (reference sequence). This CDR3 has 16 amino acids. Full variable domain (remainder filled in from reference TRBV19 and TRBJ1-6): DGGITQSPKYLFRKEGQNVTLSCEQNLNHDAMYWYRQDPGQGLRLIYYSQIVNDFQKGDIAEGYSVSREKKESFPLTVTSAQKNPTAFYLCASSMQAPEGNSPLHFGNGTRLTVT.

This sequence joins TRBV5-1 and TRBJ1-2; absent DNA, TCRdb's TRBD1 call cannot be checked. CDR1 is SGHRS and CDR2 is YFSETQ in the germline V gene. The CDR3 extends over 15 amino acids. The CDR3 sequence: CASSNRGPDDYGYTF.

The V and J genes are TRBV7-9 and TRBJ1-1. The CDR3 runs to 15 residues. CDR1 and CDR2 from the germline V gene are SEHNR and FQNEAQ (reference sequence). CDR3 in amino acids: CASSLGVSANTEAFF.

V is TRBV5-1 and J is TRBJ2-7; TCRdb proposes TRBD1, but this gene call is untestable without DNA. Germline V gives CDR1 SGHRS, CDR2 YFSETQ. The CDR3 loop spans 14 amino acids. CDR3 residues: CASSQGGEGYEQYF.

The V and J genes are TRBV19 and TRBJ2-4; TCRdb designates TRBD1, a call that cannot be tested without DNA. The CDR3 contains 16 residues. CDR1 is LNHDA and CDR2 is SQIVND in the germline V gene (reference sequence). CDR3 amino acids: CASSIGGQIAKNIQYF.

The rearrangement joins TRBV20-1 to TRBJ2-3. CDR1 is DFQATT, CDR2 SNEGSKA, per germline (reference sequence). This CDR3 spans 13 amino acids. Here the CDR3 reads CSATLFSTDTQYF.

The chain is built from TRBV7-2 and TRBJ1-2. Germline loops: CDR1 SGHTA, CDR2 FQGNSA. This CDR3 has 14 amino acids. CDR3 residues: CASSLAQMRYGYTF.

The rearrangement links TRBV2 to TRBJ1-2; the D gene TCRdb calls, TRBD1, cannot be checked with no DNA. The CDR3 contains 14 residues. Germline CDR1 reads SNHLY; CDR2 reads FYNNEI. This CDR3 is CASSDRDSRYGYTF.

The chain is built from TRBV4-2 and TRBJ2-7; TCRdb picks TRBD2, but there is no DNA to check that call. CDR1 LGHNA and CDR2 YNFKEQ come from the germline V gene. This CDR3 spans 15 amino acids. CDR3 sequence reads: CASSQGLAGVYEQYF.

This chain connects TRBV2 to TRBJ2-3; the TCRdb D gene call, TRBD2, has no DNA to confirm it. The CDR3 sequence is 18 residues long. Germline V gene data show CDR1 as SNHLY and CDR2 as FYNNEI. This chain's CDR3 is CASSVTPSGDGGADTQYF.

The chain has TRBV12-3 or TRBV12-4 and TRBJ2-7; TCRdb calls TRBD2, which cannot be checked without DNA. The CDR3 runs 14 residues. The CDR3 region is CASSPGTPSYEQYF.

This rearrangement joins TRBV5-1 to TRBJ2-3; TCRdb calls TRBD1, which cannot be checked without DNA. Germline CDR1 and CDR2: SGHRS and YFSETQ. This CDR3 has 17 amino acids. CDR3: CASSLAFDGGGQDTQYF.

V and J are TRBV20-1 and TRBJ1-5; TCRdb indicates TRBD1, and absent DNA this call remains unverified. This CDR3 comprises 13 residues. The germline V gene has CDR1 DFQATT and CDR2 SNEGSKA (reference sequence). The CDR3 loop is CSARVGVRQPQHF.

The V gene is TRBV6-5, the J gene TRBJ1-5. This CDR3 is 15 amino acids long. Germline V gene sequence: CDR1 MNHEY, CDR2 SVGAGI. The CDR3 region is CASSYSAVGNQPQHF.

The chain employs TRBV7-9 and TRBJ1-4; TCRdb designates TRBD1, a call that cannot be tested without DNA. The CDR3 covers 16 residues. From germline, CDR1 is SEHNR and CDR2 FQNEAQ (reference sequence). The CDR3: CASSPGTGRVNEKLFF.

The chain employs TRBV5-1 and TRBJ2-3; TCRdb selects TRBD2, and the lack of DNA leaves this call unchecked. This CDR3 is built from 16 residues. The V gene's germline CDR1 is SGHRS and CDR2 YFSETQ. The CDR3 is CASRRASGTYTDTQYF. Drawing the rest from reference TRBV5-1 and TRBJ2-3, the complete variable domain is KAGVTQTPRYLIKTRGQQVTLSCSPISGHRSVSWYQQTPGQGLQFLFEYFSETQRNKGNFPGRFSGRQFSNSRSEMNVSTLELGDSALYLCASRRASGTYTDTQYFGPGTRLTVL.

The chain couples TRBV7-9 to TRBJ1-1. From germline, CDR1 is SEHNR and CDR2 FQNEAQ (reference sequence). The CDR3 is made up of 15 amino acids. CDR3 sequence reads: CASIKTQQMNTEAFF.

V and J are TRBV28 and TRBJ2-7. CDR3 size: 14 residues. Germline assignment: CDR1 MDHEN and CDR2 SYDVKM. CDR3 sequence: CASSLLGTTYEQYF.

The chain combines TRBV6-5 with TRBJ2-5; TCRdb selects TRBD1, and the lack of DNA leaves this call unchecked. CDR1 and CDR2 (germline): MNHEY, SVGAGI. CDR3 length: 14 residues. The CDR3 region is CASSYYRLSETQYF.

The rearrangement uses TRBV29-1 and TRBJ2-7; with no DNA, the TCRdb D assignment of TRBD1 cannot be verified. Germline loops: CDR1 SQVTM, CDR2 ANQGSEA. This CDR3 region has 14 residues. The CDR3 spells CSVLRDRDNYEQYF.

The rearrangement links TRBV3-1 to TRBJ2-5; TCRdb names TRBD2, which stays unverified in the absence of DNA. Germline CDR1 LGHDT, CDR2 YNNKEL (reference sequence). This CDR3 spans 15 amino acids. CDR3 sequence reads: CASSPEAWTRVTQYF.